This record covers a single T cell receptor beta chain. This record comes from a study of blood T cell repertoires in COVID-19. Germline V gives CDR1 LNHDA, CDR2 SQIVND (reference sequence). The ends lost 2 bases at V and 5 bases at J; junction bases unmatched: 5. The CDR3 is made up of 14 amino acids. The repertoire was sequenced with immunoSEQ multiplex PCR; TCRdb's copy has only in-frame clones and lacks some. This table holds around 99,000 clones, over 70% found once. The chain employs TRBV19 and TRBJ2-5; 7 bases line up with TRBD2. Sample: peripheral blood. The source is a human donor in a cohort sampled during active or convalescent COVID-19. The CDR3 nucleotides are TGTGCCAGTAGTATAAGGCGGGAGATGGAGACCCAGTACTTC. Residues: CASSIRREMETQYF.